Listed below are T cell receptor beta chains from one sample, sequenced in a study of a mutant IDH1 vaccine in newly diagnosed glioma. No cognate antigen is known for these TCRs. The method was immunoSEQ multiplex PCR; TCRdb's version includes in-frame clones alone and lacks a portion of them. Of approximately 84,000 clones in the sample, over 75% are singletons; the top ten hold around 5.3%. The source was PBMCs, collected from a glioma patient whose treatment included an IDH1 peptide vaccine. The receptors derive from a man aged 35 to 55 with glioma. CDR3s include the opening cysteine and the closing phenylalanine or tryptophan. A D gene is named only where the DNA matches it firmly. Clone size appears in some rows only: once, few, many, or a class for an expanded clone.

abundance	v_gene	j_gene	d_gene	CDR3nt	CDR3aa
.	TRBV10-3	TRBJ2-3	.	TGTGCCGTCAGAAGGGGGGGCGGGTGGACAGATACGCAGTATTTT	CAVRRGGGWTDTQYF
.	TRBV4-3	TRBJ2-1	.	TGCGCCAGCAGCTATGCGGGCCCATCGGGGGATGAGCAGTTCTTC	CASSYAGPSGDEQFF
.	TRBV10-3	TRBJ2-7	.	TGTGCCATCAGTGAGGACCCAGGCCGAACCCCCTACGAGCAGTACTTC	CAISEDPGRTPYEQYF
.	TRBV5-1	TRBJ2-2	.	TGCGCCAGCAGCTGGTCGGCGCGGACCTCGAACACCGGGGAGCTGTTTTTT	CASSWSARTSNTGELFF
.	TRBV6-1	TRBJ2-7	.	TGTGCCCTTCGACGAGGGAGCAGCTCCTACGAGCAGTACTTC	CALRRGSSSYEQYF
.	TRBV2	TRBJ2-1	TRBD2	TGTGCCAGCAGACTACTAGCGGGAGGGCGAGACAATGAGCAGTTCTTC	CASRLLAGGRDNEQFF
.	TRBV28	TRBJ2-7	TRBD2	TGTGTCGTGACTAGCGGGCCCTACGAGCAGTACTTC	CVVTSGPYEQYF
.	TRBV30	TRBJ1-3	.	TGTGCCTGGAAAGACGGGGTTCTCTCTGGAAACACCATATATTTT	CAWKDGVLSGNTIYF
few	TRBV4-3	TRBJ2-7	.	TGCGCCAGCAGCCAAGCTTTGGCAGCCTACGAGCAGTACTTC	CASSQALAAYEQYF
.	TRBV9	TRBJ2-1	.	TGTGCCAGCAGCGTAGGTGGGACGCAACACAATGAGCAGTTCTTC	CASSVGGTQHNEQFF
.	TRBV15	TRBJ2-1	TRBD2	TGTGCCACCAGCAGAGCGCGCCGAGGACTAGCGGGGGGCGAGCAGTTCTTC	CATSRARRGLAGGEQFF
once	TRBV7-2	TRBJ1-3	.	TGTGCCAGCAGCCTGCGCCCCGACGCTGGAAACACCATATATTTT	CASSLRPDAGNTIYF
.	TRBV28	TRBJ2-2	TRBD2	TGTGCCAGCAGTTCTTTAGTCCCTAGCGGAGTGCCCGGGGAGCTGTTTTTT	CASSSLVPSGVPGELFF
.	TRBV14	TRBJ2-2	TRBD1	TGTGCCAGCAGCCAAGATCTTCCAGGACAGGGGCACAGCGGGGAGCTGTTTTTT	CASSQDLPGQGHSGELFF
.	TRBV15	TRBJ2-5	TRBD2	TGTGCCACCAGCAGAGGGGCGACTCTCCGGGGGGGAGAGACCCAGTACTTC	CATSRGATLRGGETQYF
.	TRBV6-5	TRBJ2-7	TRBD2	TGTGCCAGCAGTTTAGCGGGGGGTACCTACGAGCAGTACTTC	CASSLAGGTYEQYF
few	TRBV19	TRBJ1-5	.	TGTGCCAGTAGTATGCCCGACAAGTGGAATCAGCCCCAGCATTTT	CASSMPDKWNQPQHF
.	TRBV30	TRBJ2-1	.	TGTGCCTGGAGTGTAAAGATCTCCAGCGAGCAGTTCTTC	CAWSVKISSEQFF
.	TRBV5-5	TRBJ2-1	.	TGTGCCAGCAGCGTACAGGGTTACCAGTTCTTC	CASSVQGYQFF
once	TRBV4-2	TRBJ1-2	TRBD1	TGTGCCAGCAGCCAAGGGGTCAGGGGGGCCCATGGCTACACCTTC	CASSQGVRGAHGYTF
once	TRBV4-3	TRBJ2-1	.	TGCGCCAGCAGCATCGACTTAGCGGTAAATGAGCAGTTCTTC	CASSIDLAVNEQFF
.	TRBV19	TRBJ2-1	TRBD1	TGTGCCAGTAGTATAGACGACAGGGGGCGAAACAATGAGCAGTTCTTC	CASSIDDRGRNNEQFF